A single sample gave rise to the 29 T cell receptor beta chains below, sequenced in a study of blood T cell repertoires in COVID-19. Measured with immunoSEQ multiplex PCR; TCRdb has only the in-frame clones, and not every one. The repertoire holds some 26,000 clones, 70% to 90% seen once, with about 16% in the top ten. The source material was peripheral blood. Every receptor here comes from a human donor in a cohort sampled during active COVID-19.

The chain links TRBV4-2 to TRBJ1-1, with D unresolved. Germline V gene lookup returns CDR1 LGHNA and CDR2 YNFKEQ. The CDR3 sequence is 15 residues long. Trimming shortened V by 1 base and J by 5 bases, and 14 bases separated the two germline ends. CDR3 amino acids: CASSQGTLGETEAFF. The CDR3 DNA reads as TGTGCCAGCAGCCAAGGAACTCTGGGAGAAACTGAAGCTTTCTTT.

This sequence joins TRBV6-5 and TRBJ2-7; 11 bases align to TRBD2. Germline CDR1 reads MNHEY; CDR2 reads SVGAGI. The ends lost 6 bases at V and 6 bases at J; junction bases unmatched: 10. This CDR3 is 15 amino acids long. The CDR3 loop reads CASRSISGRVSEQYF. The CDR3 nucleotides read TGTGCCAGCAGGTCCATTAGCGGGAGGGTCTCCGAGCAGTACTTC.

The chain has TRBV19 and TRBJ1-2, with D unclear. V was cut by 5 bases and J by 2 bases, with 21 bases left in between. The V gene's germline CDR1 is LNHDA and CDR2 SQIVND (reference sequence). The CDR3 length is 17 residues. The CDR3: CASSFLQRTRLNYGYTF. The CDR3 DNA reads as TGTGCCAGTAGTTTCCTTCAAAGAACAAGATTGAACTATGGCTACACCTTC.

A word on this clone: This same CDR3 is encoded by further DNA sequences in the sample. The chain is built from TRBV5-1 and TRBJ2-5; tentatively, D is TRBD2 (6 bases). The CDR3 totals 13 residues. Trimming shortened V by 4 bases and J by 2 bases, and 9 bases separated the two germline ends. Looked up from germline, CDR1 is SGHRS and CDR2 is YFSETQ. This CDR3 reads CASSLGTQETQYF. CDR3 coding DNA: TGCGCCAGCAGCCTCGGGACTCAAGAGACCCAGTACTTC.

The CDR3, as DNA: TGTGCCAGCAGCTTCTCTTTGGGGAGCTCTGGAAACACCATATATTTT. It translates to CASSFSLGSSGNTIYF. The chain recombines TRBV11-2 with TRBJ1-3; no firm D call. Trimming removed 3 bases at V and 0 bases at J, with 12 bases between. Looked up from germline, CDR1 is SGHAT and CDR2 is FQNNGV. This CDR3 has 16 amino acids.

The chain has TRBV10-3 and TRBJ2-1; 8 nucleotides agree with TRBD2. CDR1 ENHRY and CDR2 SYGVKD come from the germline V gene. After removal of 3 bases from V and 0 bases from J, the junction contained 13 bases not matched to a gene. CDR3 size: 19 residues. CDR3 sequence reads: CAISDRGTSQKASYNEQFF. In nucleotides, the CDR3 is TGTGCCATCAGTGACCGCGGGACTAGTCAGAAAGCCTCCTACAATGAGCAGTTCTTC.

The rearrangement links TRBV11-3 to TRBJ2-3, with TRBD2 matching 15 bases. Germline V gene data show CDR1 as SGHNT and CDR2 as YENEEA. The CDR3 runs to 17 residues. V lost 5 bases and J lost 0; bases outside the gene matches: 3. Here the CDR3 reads CASSPGLAGGSTDTQYF. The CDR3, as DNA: TGTGCCAGCAGCCCCGGACTAGCGGGGGGGAGCACAGATACGCAGTATTTT. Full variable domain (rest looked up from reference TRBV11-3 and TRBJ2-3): EAGVVQSPRYKIIEKKQPVAFWCNPISGHNTLYWYLQNLGQGPELLIRYENEEAVDDSQLPKDRFSAERLKGVDSTLKIQPAELGDSAVYLCASSPGLAGGSTDTQYFGPGTRLTVL.

CDR3 in DNA: TGTGCCAGCAGCCAAAGGCTCGGTACAGGGGAAGGCTACACCTTC. Translation: CASSQRLGTGEGYTF. The chain employs TRBV4-2 and TRBJ1-2, with 7 nucleotides matching TRBD1. With V trimmed by 2 bases and J by 8 bases, 11 bases remained unmatched. The CDR3 extends over 15 amino acids. In germline, CDR1 is LGHNA, CDR2 YNFKEQ.

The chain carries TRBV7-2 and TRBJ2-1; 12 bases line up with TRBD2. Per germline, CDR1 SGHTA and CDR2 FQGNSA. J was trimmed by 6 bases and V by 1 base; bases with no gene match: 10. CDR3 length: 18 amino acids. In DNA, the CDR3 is TGTGCCAGCAGCTTAGAACTAGCGGGAGGACTTGGGATCAATGAGCAGTTCTTC. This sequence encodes CASSLELAGGLGINEQFF.

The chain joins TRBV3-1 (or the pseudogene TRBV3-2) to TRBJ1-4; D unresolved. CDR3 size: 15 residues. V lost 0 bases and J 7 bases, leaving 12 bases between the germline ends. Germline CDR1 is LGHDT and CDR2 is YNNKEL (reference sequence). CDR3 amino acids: CASSQEWAVLEKLFF. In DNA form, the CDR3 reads TGTGCCAGCAGCCAAGAGTGGGCCGTTCTTGAAAAACTGTTTTTT.

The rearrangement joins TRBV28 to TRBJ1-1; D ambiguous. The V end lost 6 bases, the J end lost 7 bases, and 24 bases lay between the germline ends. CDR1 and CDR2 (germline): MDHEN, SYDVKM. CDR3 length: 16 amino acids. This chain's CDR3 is CASSRPPGTIQNEAFF. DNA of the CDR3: TGTGCCAGCAGCCGCCCCCCCGGCACTATCCAAAATGAAGCTTTCTTT.

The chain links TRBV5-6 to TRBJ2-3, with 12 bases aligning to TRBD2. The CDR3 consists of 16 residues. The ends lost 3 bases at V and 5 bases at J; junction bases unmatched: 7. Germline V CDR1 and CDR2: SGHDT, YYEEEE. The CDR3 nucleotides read TGTGCCAGCAGCTCGCTAGCGGGGGGGCCGGTAGATACGCAGTATTTT. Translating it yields CASSSLAGGPVDTQYF.

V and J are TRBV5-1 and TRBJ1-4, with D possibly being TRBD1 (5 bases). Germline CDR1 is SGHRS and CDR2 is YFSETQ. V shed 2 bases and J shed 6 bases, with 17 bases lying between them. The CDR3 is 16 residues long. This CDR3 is CASSLRHGGSDEKLFF. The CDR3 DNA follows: TGCGCCAGCAGCTTACGTCACGGGGGATCGGATGAAAAACTGTTTTTT.

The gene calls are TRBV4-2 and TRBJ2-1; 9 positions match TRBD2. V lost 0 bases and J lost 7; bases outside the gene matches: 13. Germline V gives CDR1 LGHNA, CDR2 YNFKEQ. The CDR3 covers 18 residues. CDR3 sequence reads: CASSQDGVAGVGRNEQFF. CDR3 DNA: TGTGCCAGCAGCCAAGATGGGGTAGCGGGAGTGGGTAGGAATGAGCAGTTCTTC.

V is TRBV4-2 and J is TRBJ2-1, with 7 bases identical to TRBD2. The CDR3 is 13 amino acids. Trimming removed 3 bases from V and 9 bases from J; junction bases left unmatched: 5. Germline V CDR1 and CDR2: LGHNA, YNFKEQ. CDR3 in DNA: TGTGCCAGCAGCCAGCTGGGCGGGGGTGAGCAGTTCTTC. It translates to CASSQLGGGEQFF.

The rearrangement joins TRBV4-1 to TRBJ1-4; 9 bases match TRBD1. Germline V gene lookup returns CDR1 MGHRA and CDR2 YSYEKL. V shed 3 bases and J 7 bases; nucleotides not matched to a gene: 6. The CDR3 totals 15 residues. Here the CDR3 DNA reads TGCGCCAGCAGCCAGGCAGGGACAGGGTCTGAAAAACTGTTTTTT. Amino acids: CASSQAGTGSEKLFF.

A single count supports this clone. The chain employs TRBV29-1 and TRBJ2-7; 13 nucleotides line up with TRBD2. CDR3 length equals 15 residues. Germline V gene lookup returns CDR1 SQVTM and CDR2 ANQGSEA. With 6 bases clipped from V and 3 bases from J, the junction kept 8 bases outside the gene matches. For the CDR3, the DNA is TGCAGCGTCGCAACGACTAGCGGGGGGTTCTACGAGCAGTACTTC. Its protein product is CSVATTSGGFYEQYF.

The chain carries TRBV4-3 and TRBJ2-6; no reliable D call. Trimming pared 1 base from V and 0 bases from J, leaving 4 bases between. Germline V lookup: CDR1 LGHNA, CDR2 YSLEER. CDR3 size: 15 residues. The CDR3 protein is CASSQVSSGANVLTF. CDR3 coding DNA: TGCGCCAGCAGCCAAGTCAGCTCTGGGGCCAACGTCCTGACTTTC.

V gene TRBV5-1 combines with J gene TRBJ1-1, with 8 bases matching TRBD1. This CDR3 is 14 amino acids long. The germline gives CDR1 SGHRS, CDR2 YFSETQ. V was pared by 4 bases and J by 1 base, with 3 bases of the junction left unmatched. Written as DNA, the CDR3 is TGCGCCAGCAGCGGAGGACAGGGGAACACTGAAGCTTTCTTT. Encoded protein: CASSGGQGNTEAFF.

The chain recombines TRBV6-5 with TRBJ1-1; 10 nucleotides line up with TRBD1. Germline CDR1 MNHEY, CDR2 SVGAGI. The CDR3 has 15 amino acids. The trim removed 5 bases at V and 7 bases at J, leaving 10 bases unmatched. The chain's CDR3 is CASSSWTGGRDEAFF. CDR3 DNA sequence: TGTGCCAGCAGTAGCTGGACAGGGGGGAGAGATGAAGCTTTCTTT.

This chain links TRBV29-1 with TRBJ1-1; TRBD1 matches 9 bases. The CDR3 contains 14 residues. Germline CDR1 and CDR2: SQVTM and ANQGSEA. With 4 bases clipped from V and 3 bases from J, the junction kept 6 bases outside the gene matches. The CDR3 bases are TGCAGCGTTGTACAGGGGGCTCGGGACACTGAAGCTTTCTTT. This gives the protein CSVVQGARDTEAFF.

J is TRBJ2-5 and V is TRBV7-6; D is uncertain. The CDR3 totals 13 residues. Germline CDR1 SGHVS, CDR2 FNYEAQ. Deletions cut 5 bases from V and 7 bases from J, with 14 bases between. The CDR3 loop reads CASSEVGSGTQYF. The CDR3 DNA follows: TGTGCCAGCAGCGAAGTCGGGTCCGGGACCCAGTACTTC.

The CDR3 DNA reads TGTGCCAGCAGCGTAATGAGTGACATCCAAGAGACCCAGTACTTC. This gives the protein CASSVMSDIQETQYF. V and J are TRBV9 and TRBJ2-5; no reliable D call. V dropped 1 base and J dropped 1 base, with 11 bases sitting between them. Germline loops: CDR1 SGDLS, CDR2 YYNGEE. This CDR3 spans 15 amino acids.

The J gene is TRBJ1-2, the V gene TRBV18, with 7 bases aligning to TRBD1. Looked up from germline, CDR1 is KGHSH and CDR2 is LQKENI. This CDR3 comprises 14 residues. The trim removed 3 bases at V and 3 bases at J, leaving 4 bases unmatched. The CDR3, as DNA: TGTGCCAGCTCACCCTTTACAGGGGACTATGGCTACACCTTC. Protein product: CASSPFTGDYGYTF.

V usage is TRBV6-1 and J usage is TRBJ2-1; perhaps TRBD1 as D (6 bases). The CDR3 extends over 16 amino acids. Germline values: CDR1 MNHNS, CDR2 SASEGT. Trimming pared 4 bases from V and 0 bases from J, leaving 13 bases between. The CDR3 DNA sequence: TGTGCCAGCAGTGCCCGACAGGAGAGCTCCTACAATGAGCAGTTCTTC. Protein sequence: CASSARQESSYNEQFF.

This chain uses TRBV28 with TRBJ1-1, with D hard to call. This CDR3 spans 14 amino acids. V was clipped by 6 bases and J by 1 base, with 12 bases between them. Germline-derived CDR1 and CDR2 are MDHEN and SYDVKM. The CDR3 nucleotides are TGTGCCAGCAGCTTTCAGAGGGAGAACACTGAAGCTTTCTTT. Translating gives CASSFQRENTEAFF.

The CDR3 loop is CASSRTSGQETQYF. CDR3 coding DNA: TGTGCCAGCAGCAGGACTAGCGGGCAAGAGACCCAGTACTTC. This sequence joins TRBV9 and TRBJ2-5; 11 bases map to TRBD2. Looked up from germline, CDR1 is SGDLS and CDR2 is YYNGEE. V trimming: 4 bases; J trimming: 2 bases; junction bases outside the gene matches: 1. The CDR3 extends over 14 amino acids.

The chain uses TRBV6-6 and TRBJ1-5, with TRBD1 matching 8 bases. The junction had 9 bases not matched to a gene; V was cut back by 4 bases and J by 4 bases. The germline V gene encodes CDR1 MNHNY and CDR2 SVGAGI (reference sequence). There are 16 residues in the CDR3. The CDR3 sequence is CASSSWQGAGNQPQHF. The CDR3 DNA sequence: TGTGCCAGCAGTTCGTGGCAGGGGGCTGGAAATCAGCCCCAGCATTTT.

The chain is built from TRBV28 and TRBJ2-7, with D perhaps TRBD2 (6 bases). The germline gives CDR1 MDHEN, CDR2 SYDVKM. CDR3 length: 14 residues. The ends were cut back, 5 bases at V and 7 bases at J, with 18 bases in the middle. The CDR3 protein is CASSPTRAPLEQYF. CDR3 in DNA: TGTGCCAGCAGTCCGACTAGGGCCCCTTTAGAGCAGTACTTC.